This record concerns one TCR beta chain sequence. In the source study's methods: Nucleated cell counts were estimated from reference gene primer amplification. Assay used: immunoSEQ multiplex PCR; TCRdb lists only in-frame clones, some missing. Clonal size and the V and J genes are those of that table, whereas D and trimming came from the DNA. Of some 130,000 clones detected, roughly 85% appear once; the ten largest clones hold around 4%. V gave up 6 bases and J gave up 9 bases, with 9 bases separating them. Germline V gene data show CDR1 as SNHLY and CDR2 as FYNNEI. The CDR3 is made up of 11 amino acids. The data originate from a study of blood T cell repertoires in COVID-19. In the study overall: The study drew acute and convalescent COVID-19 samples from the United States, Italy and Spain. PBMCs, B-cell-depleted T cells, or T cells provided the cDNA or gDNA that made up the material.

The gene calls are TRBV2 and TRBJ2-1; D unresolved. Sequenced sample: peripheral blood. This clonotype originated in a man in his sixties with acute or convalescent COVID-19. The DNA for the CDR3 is TGTGCCAGCAGGTGGGTAGCTGAGCAGTTCTTC. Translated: CASRWVAEQFF.